Presented here are 10 T cell receptor beta chains from one specimen sequenced in a study of CD8 T cells in ankylosing spondylitis (dated 2017 in TCRdb). Libraries were made using 5' RACE. Sequencer: Illumina HiSeq 2500. The public reads were reanalyzed by TCRdb: fastp trimming at Q25, MiXCR alignment, in-frame beta chains only. Rows are unified per CDR3 protein, each entry keeping the most common DNA and genes. This sample is represented by 250,000 to 350,000 distinct CDR3 sequences; around 20% of them were singletons. Of the sample, roughly 4% is held by the ten largest clones. Sequencing was done on a sample of blood, either unsorted or a sorted T cell fraction (not recorded which). The origin of the receptors is a female donor with ankylosing spondylitis or in good health (not recorded which).

This clonotype was observed a handful of times. This chain connects TRBV24-1 to TRBJ2-1; TRBD1 matches at 9 bases. After removal of 5 bases from V and 9 bases from J, the junction contained 1 base not matched to a gene. Germline CDR1 reads KGHDR; CDR2 reads SFDVKD. This CDR3 is 12 amino acids long. The CDR3 bases are TGTGCCACCAGTGTGGACAGGGGTGAGCAGTTCTTC. Translating it yields CATSVDRGEQFF.

This sequence joins TRBV20-1 and TRBJ1-5; possible D gene TRBD1, 6 bases. The CDR3 is 17 amino acids. Germline values: CDR1 DFQATT, CDR2 SNEGSKA (reference sequence). Trimming shortened V by 0 bases and J by 2 bases, and 17 bases separated the two germline ends. CDR3: CSAREGGGAGRNQPQHF. CDR3 DNA sequence: TGCAGTGCTAGAGAAGGGGGAGGGGCAGGACGCAATCAGCCCCAGCATTTT.

This clonotype has more than one count but fewer than ten. The V call is TRBV3-1, the J call TRBJ2-7, with TRBD2 identical over 13 bases. Germline V lookup: CDR1 LGHDT, CDR2 YNNKEL (reference sequence). V was clipped by 3 bases and J by 7 bases; unmatched bases: 9. The CDR3 is 16 residues long. For the CDR3, the DNA is TGTGCCAGCAGCCATGGACTAGCGGGAGTATCTGAGGAGCAGTACTTC. Translated: CASSHGLAGVSEEQYF.

This chain uses TRBV20-1 with TRBJ2-7, with TRBD2 matching 11 bases. J lost 7 bases, V lost 1 base, and 9 bases had no gene match. The CDR3 has 15 residues. Looked up from germline, CDR1 is DFQATT and CDR2 is SNEGSKA (reference sequence). CDR3 in amino acids: CSARVFTSGRGEQYF. The CDR3 DNA follows: TGCAGTGCTAGAGTGTTCACTAGCGGGAGAGGAGAGCAGTACTTC.

This clonotype has only a few counts. One junction end disagrees with the germline gene, perhaps due to a read error. The chain combines TRBV29-1 with TRBJ1-1; 7 bases fit TRBD1. Germline lookup yields CDR1 SQVTM and CDR2 ANQGSEA. This CDR3 comprises 14 residues. The CDR3 DNA is TGCAGCGTCGCACAACAGGGGATAGACACTGAAGCTCTCTTT. Translating it yields CSVAQQGIDTEALF.

The CDR3 protein is CASHGTSGTPYEQYF. The DNA for the CDR3 is TGTGCCTCCCACGGGACTAGCGGGACCCCCTACGAGCAGTACTTC. V gene TRBV30 combines with J gene TRBJ2-7; 13 nucleotides align to TRBD2. CDR3 size: 15 residues. V lost 7 bases and J lost 2; bases outside the gene matches: 8. In germline, CDR1 is GTSNPN, CDR2 SVGIG (reference sequence). Based on the CDR3 plus reference TRBV30 and TRBJ2-7, the full variable domain is SQTIHQWPATLVQPVGSPLSLECTVEGTSNPNLYWYRQAAGRGLQLLFYSVGIGQISSEVPQNLSASRPQDRQFILSSKKLLLSDSGFYLCASHGTSGTPYEQYFGPGTRLTVT.

At least ten counts were recorded for this clonotype. The rearrangement uses TRBV29-1 and TRBJ2-7; D remains unclear. This CDR3 has 11 residues. Germline assignment: CDR1 SQVTM and CDR2 ANQGSEA. V gave up 0 bases and J gave up 5 bases, with 5 bases separating them. The CDR3 region is CSVEEVHEQYF. CDR3 coding DNA: TGCAGCGTTGAAGAAGTCCACGAGCAGTACTTC.

The chain links TRBV19 to TRBJ2-3; possible D gene TRBD1, 6 bases. The V gene lost 5 bases and the J gene lost 2 bases, with 11 bases spanning the gap. The CDR3 totals 14 residues. From germline, CDR1 is LNHDA and CDR2 SQIVND (reference sequence). The CDR3 DNA sequence: TGTGCCAGTAGTGCGACAGGTTACACAGATACGCAGTATTTT. This sequence encodes CASSATGYTDTQYF.

This chain connects TRBV28 to TRBJ1-1; 11 bases are shared with TRBD1. CDR3 length: 17 amino acids. The V gene's germline CDR1 is MDHEN and CDR2 SYDVKM. V shed 3 bases and J 0 bases; nucleotides not matched to a gene: 6. As DNA, the CDR3 is TGTGCCAGCAGTTTTCCCGGACAGGGGGCGTTGAACACTGAAGCTTTCTTT. It translates to CASSFPGQGALNTEAFF.

On this clonotype itself: One end of the junction fails to match germline, which may point to a read error. This chain links TRBV7-2 with TRBJ2-3; possibly TRBD2 for D (5 bases). Germline V lookup: CDR1 SGHTA, CDR2 FQGNSA. This CDR3 region has 15 residues. As DNA, the CDR3 is TGTGCCAGCAGCCCCTCAACGGGAACCCCAGAGACGCAGTATTTT. It is translated as CASSPSTGTPETQYF.